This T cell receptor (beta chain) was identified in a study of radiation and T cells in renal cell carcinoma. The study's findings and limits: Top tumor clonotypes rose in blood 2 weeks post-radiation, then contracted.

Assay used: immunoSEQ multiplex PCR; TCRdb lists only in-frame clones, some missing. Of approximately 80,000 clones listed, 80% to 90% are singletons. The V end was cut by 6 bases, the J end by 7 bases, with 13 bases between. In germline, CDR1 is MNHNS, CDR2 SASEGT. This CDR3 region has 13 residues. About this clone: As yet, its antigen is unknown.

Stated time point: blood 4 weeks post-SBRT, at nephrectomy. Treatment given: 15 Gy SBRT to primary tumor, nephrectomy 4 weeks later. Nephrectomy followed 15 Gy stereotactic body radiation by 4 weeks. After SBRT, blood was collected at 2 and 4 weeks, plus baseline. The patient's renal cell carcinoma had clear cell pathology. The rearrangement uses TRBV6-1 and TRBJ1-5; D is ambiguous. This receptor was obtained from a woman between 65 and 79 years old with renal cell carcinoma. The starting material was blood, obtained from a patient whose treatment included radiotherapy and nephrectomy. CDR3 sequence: CASSQTLGQPQHF. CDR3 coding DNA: TGTGCCAGCAGCCAAACTTTGGGGCAGCCCCAGCATTTT.